These T cell receptor beta chains were read from a single sample in a study of blood T cell repertoires in COVID-19. Method: immunoSEQ multiplex PCR; TCRdb's copy keeps in-frame clones and lacks some. The sample yields hundreds of thousands of clones, about 90% seen once. The specimen sequenced was PBMCs or T cells enriched from blood (not recorded which). The origin of the receptors is a woman aged 25 to 39 who had recovered from COVID-19. CDR3s include the opening cysteine and the closing phenylalanine or tryptophan. D genes are given only for firm matches. Clone size is given for some rows only: seen once, a few or many times, or a class if the clone is expanded.

v_call	clone_size	j_call	d_call	cdr3_nt	cdr3_aa
TRBV7-2	NA	TRBJ1-1	NA	TGTGCCAGCAGCTTTGGAGGTTTAGACACTGAAGCTTTCTTT	CASSFGGLDTEAFF
TRBV5-1	NA	TRBJ2-1	NA	TGCGCCAGCCCGACAGTTCAAAGCTCCTACAATGAGCAGTTCTTC	CASPTVQSSYNEQFF
TRBV5-1	NA	TRBJ2-2	NA	TGCGCCAGCAGCGCACTCAGTCGCTATTCGGGGACCGGGGAGCTGTTTTTT	CASSALSRYSGTGELFF
TRBV2	NA	TRBJ2-7	NA	TGTGCCAGCAGTGAAGCCGTCGGAGTGTGGGAGCAGTACTTC	CASSEAVGVWEQYF
TRBV7-2	NA	TRBJ1-2	NA	TGTGCCTTTCTGGGCGATAACTATGGCTACACCTTC	CAFLGDNYGYTF
TRBV28	NA	TRBJ1-2	TRBD1	TGTGCCAGCAGTCCCAACAGGGGAAGGGGCTATGGCTACACCTTC	CASSPNRGRGYGYTF
TRBV24-1	NA	TRBJ1-2	NA	TGTGCCACCAGGGCAGGAGGAGGAGGTGGCTACACCTTC	CATRAGGGGGYTF
TRBV24-1	NA	TRBJ2-2	TRBD2	TGTGCCACCAGTGATTTGCCGGGACTAGCGGGAGGGTTCACCGGGGAGCTGTTTTTT	CATSDLPGLAGGFTGELFF
TRBV4-1	NA	TRBJ2-7	NA	TGCGCCAGCAGCCAAGTTCACCAGGGTGCCTACGAGCAGTACTTC	CASSQVHQGAYEQYF
TRBV27	NA	TRBJ2-1	NA	TGTGCCAGCACCACAAACTATCGGGGGGCGACGGGCAATGAGCAGTTCTTC	CASTTNYRGATGNEQFF
TRBV12-3/TRBV12-4	once	TRBJ2-7	TRBD2	TGTGCCAGTGCGGGGGGCTCCTACGAGCAGTACTTC	CASAGGSYEQYF
TRBV5-4	once	TRBJ1-2	TRBD1	TGTGCCAGCAGCTCGGCACAGGGGGCTGGGGGAAGCTATGGCTACACCTTC	CASSSAQGAGGSYGYTF
TRBV7-9	NA	TRBJ2-7	TRBD2	TGTGCCAGCAGCTTAGCGCAGGCGGGAGGAGACGAGCAGTACTTC	CASSLAQAGGDEQYF
TRBV5-1	NA	TRBJ1-3	NA	TGCGCCAGCAGCTTGGGTGAGGGCGATGGAAACACCATATATTTT	CASSLGEGDGNTIYF
TRBV28	NA	TRBJ1-2	NA	TGTGCCAGCAGTTCCCGAGGGGGGGAGAATGGCTACACCTTC	CASSSRGGENGYTF
TRBV5-1	NA	TRBJ1-1	NA	TGCGCCAGCAGCTTGGGCCTAGGGAGCACTGAAGCTTTCTTT	CASSLGLGSTEAFF
TRBV5-1	once	TRBJ1-6	TRBD1	TGCGCCAGCAGCCAGACTGGAGACAGGGCTGGGTCACCCCTCCACTTT	CASSQTGDRAGSPLHF
TRBV6-5	NA	TRBJ1-1	TRBD1	TGTGCCAGCGAGGACAGGGCAAACACTGAAGCTTTCTTT	CASEDRANTEAFF
TRBV4-1	NA	TRBJ2-5	NA	TGCGCCAGCAGCCAGACTAGACAAGAGACCCAGTACTTC	CASSQTRQETQYF
TRBV7-6	NA	TRBJ1-1	TRBD1	TGTGCCAGCAGCACTCAGACAGGGAGGATGAACACTGAAGCTTTCTTT	CASSTQTGRMNTEAFF
TRBV10-3	NA	TRBJ2-3	TRBD1	TGTGCCATCAGGCGCGGGACAGGGATCACAGATACGCAGTATTTT	CAIRRGTGITDTQYF
TRBV9	NA	TRBJ2-1	TRBD2	TGTGCCAGCAGCGTAGGTGCGGGGGGGCCGGAGAATGAGCAGTTCTTC	CASSVGAGGPENEQFF
TRBV6-4	few	TRBJ1-2	TRBD1	TGTGCCAGCAGTCCGACAGGGACAGCCTATGGCTACACCTTC	CASSPTGTAYGYTF
TRBV6-4	NA	TRBJ2-2	NA	TGTGCCAGCAGTTCCGCGTACACCGGGGAGCTGTTTTTT	CASSSAYTGELFF
TRBV7-2	NA	TRBJ1-2	NA	TGTGCCAGCAGCCCAGGAACAGGGTCAGGCGGCTACACCTTC	CASSPGTGSGGYTF
TRBV3-1/TRBV3-2	once	TRBJ2-3	TRBD2	TGTGCCAGCAGCCAAGGCGGGGGGGCCACAGATACGCAGTATTTT	CASSQGGGATDTQYF
TRBV6-5	NA	TRBJ1-2	TRBD1	TGTGCCAGCAGCCAACCGGGGACAGGCTATGGCTACACCTTC	CASSQPGTGYGYTF
TRBV6-4	few	TRBJ1-1	NA	TGTGCCAGCATATTCCCTAAGGCAGGGATGATGAACACTGAAGCTTTCTTT	CASIFPKAGMMNTEAFF
TRBV9	NA	TRBJ2-3	NA	TGTGCCAGCAGCGTAGGGGGCTCAGATACGCAGTATTTT	CASSVGGSDTQYF
TRBV6-2/TRBV6-3	NA	TRBJ2-1	TRBD2	TGTGCCAGCAGCCCGTGGGGGGAGGGCCACTCCTACAATGAGCAGTTCTTC	CASSPWGEGHSYNEQFF
TRBV24-1	NA	TRBJ2-2	TRBD1	TGTGCCACCATGCCGGGACAGGGAGTAGCCGGGGAGCTGTTTTTT	CATMPGQGVAGELFF
TRBV11-2	once	TRBJ1-1	NA	TGTGCCAGCAGCTTTGAGGGCGGGAACACTGAAGCTTTCTTT	CASSFEGGNTEAFF
TRBV7-8	NA	TRBJ2-7	NA	TGTGCCAGCAGCCGGCAATCCGCTAGCGATACCTACGAGCAGTACTTC	CASSRQSASDTYEQYF
TRBV15	NA	TRBJ2-7	NA	TGTGCCACCAGCAGAGTCTTCGTCCCGGGCGAGCAGTACTTC	CATSRVFVPGEQYF
TRBV6-5	NA	TRBJ2-7	TRBD1	TGTGCCAGCAGGGGGACAGGGGACTACGAGCAGTACTTC	CASRGTGDYEQYF
TRBV19	NA	TRBJ2-6	NA	TGTGCCAGTAGGGACTTCTCTGGGGCCAACGTCCTGACTTTC	CASRDFSGANVLTF
TRBV19	NA	TRBJ2-7	NA	TGTGCCAGTAGTACCATACAGGGCAGCGAGCAGTACTTC	CASSTIQGSEQYF